This T cell receptor (beta chain) emerged from a study of T cell responses to AZD1222 COVID-19 vaccine. Broader study findings: Receipt of two AZD1222 doses was followed by a rise in Spike-specific TCR breadth and depth. The study found vaccine-associated CD4 TCRs spanning spike, dominant at 160-218 and 743-854. Donors, mostly white British, included more females; clonal diversity was possibly underestimated. The reported proportion of spike-specific TCRs targeting unmutated variant regions was nearly half.

A word on this clone: Its antigen is unknown.

Produced via immunoSEQ multiplex PCR; TCRdb's table is partial and in-frame only. The table has over 110,000 clones, roughly 93% seen once. Germline CDR1 reads LGHDT; CDR2 reads YNNKEL (reference sequence). V lost 1 base and J 9 bases, leaving 22 bases between the germline ends. The CDR3 contains 16 residues. The sample was peripheral blood, taken 28 days after the second AZD1222 dose. V and J are TRBV3-1 (or the pseudogene TRBV3-2) and TRBJ2-7, with D possibly matching TRBD1 (6 bases). The source is an adult who received the AZD1222 COVID-19 vaccine. This chain's CDR3 is CASSQGGRGTSGGQYF. The CDR3, as DNA: TGTGCCAGCAGCCAAGGGGGTAGGGGGACGTCTGGCGGGCAGTACTTC.